This T cell receptor beta chain stems from a study of neurological immune-mediated disorders (dated by TCRdb to the late 2010s). With regard to the full study: Among the roughly 35 multiple sclerosis patients, 31 had relapsing-remitting MS and 3 had secondary progressive MS. Of the approximately 70 subjects in the cohort, about 15 were HAM/TSP patients, some 34 were multiple sclerosis patients, and around 20 were healthy controls. The study compared peripheral blood TCR-beta repertoires of HTLV-I-associated myelopathy (HAM/TSP) patients, multiple sclerosis patients and healthy controls using UMI-based sequencing. Alongside PBMC samples, the set of about 97 TCR-beta libraries contained longitudinal samples, technical triplicates, and paired CD4+ and CD8+ T-cell subsets that had been sorted. General findings and caveats noted by the study authors: TCR clonal expansion was highest in HAM/TSP patients and lowest in MS patients, with MS patients falling below even healthy controls. In phylogenetic analysis, the repertoires of 18 of 34 MS patients grouped into a cluster of related CDR3 sequences, which suggests a possible signature at the repertoire level. No identical CDR3 amino acid sequences were shared among expanded clones across subjects, suggesting private TCR-beta repertoires in all groups. The MS cluster showed no association with clinical or MRI features, and the authors stated that larger cohorts are needed.

By how much of the sample it makes up, this clonotype is medium-sized (0.01 to 0.1%). Its antigen is still unknown. Base qualities are not recorded, but no much larger clone differs from it by a single base. The CDR3 goes from the cysteine to the phenylalanine over 12 residues. The sequence is cut down to CDR3 DNA, 36 bases in frame from base 1. V is pared back by 8 bases and J by 2 bases, with 7 bases lying between the germline termini. CDR1 and CDR2 are drawn from the germline V gene (reference sequence): LGHDT, YNNKEL. For unsorted PBMC libraries, 2 million PBMCs were used after storage in RNAlater at -80 degrees C until RNA extraction. The multiple sclerosis patients were enrolled in a US clinical protocol that evaluated disease progression with magnetic resonance imaging. PBMCs were separated from peripheral blood using Ficoll-Hypaque density gradient centrifugation and then cryopreserved in liquid nitrogen.

cDNA was synthesized by template-switch 5'RACE using a primer with a 10-nucleotide random unique molecular identifier that tagged each TCR transcript. Every sequencing run yielded over 190 million TCR-beta sequences covering 15-18 subjects. Total RNA was extracted with the RNeasy kit. Using the KAPA Real-time Library Amplification kit, TCR-beta VDJ regions were amplified with primers for the TCR constant region and the 5'RACE anchor. A first PCR added sample indexes and Illumina adaptors, and a second PCR then raised library yield. The roughly 650 bp TCR product was size-selected on a 2% E-gel SizeSelection system after Ampure bead purification. Before pooling, libraries had their quality checked on a Bioanalyzer, their concentration measured with Qubit, and their quantity determined with the Kapa Library Quantification kit. Libraries were sequenced paired-end 2 x 150 bp on an Illumina HiSeq 2500. To increase sequence diversity, about 23-32% phiX was spiked into each library pool. From the authors' description of their analysis: The quality-filtered reads were processed with the UMI-based MiGEC pipeline, whose error correction step removed more than 75% of the raw TCR sequences. VDJ genes were aligned to IMGT germline references, and each clonotype was defined by a unique CDR3 amino acid sequence together with V-J genes. Clonal expansion, Shannon diversity and CDR3 relatedness (CalcPairwiseDistances, ClusterSamples) were evaluated with VDJtools, and phylogenetic trees were built with CLCbio workbench. A clone was classed as expanded if it had 8 or more unique UMIs, a cutoff based on coefficient-of-variation modelling across technical triplicates. TCRdb reanalyzed the raw reads on its own, using fastp at Q25 for trimming and MiXCR for clone calling, and kept in-frame beta chains. Each entry is one CDR3 protein sequence, shown with its most common DNA and genes. The V and J calls, along with clone size, are taken from TCRdb and not from the paper's own processing. This sample gives about 55,000 distinct CDR3 sequences in total; about 3.8% of them show up just once. Clones ranked in the top ten supply 6.5% of the sample.

This clonotype originated in a man aged 55 to 70 with multiple sclerosis. The chain uses TRBV3-1 and TRBJ2-1; the D gene is perhaps TRBD2, from 6 matching bases. The specimen was PBMCs. The sequenced DNA is TGTGCCAGCGGGAGGCCCTACAATGAGCAGTTCTTC. It codes for CASGRPYNEQFF.